The 8 T cell receptor beta chains reported below all come from one sample, sequenced in a study of blood T cell repertoires in COVID-19. Using immunoSEQ multiplex PCR, the repertoire was profiled, and TCRdb retains in-frame clones only, with some absent. The sample holds 150,000 to 200,000 clones, roughly 88% seen once. Sequencing was carried out using peripheral blood. The source is a man aged 55 to 70 who had recovered from COVID-19.

The gene calls are TRBV30 and TRBJ2-1; the match to TRBD2 covers 16 bases. Germline V lookup: CDR1 GTSNPN, CDR2 SVGIG (reference sequence). V shed 1 base and J 7 bases; nucleotides not matched to a gene: 10. The CDR3 sequence is 18 residues long. CDR3 DNA sequence: TGTGCCTGGAGTGCCCCGGGACTAGCGGGGGGGCCGAAGAATGAGCAGTTCTTC. It encodes CAWSAPGLAGGPKNEQFF. Full variable domain (rest looked up from reference TRBV30 and TRBJ2-1): SQTIHQWPATLVQPVGSPLSLECTVEGTSNPNLYWYRQAAGRGLQLLFYSVGIGQISSEVPQNLSASRPQDRQFILSSKKLLLSDSGFYLCAWSAPGLAGGPKNEQFFGPGTRLTVL.

The chain combines TRBV7-2 with TRBJ2-4; TRBD1 matches 8 bases. The CDR3 is 15 residues long. The germline V gene has CDR1 SGHTA and CDR2 FQGNSA. Trimming removed 5 bases from V and 4 bases from J; junction bases left unmatched: 7. The CDR3 loop reads CASSLTGDIKNIQYF. The CDR3 DNA reads as TGTGCCAGCAGCCTGACAGGGGATATTAAAAACATTCAGTACTTC. The full variable domain, with the rest looked up from reference TRBV7-2 and TRBJ2-4, is GAGVSQSPSNKVTEKGKDVELRCDPISGHTALYWYRQSLGQGLEFLIYFQGNSAPDKSGLPSDRFSAERTGGSVSTLTIQRTQQEDSAVYLCASSLTGDIKNIQYFGAGTRLSVL.

The rearrangement links TRBV19 to TRBJ1-4; tentatively, D is TRBD1 (5 bases). Germline CDR1 and CDR2: LNHDA and SQIVND (reference sequence). The CDR3 runs to 11 residues. Trimming pared 11 bases from V and 7 bases from J, leaving 11 bases between. CDR3 in amino acids: CAGQGCEKLFF. CDR3 DNA: TGTGCCGGCCAGGGTTGTGAAAAACTGTTTTTT. Drawing the rest from reference TRBV19 and TRBJ1-4, the complete variable domain is DGGITQSPKYLFRKEGQNVTLSCEQNLNHDAMYWYRQDPGQGLRLIYYSQIVNDFQKGDIAEGYSVSREKKESFPLTVTSAQKNPTAFYLCAGQGCEKLFFGSGTQLSVL.

The V call is TRBV3-1 (or the pseudogene TRBV3-2), the J call TRBJ2-2, with D possibly matching TRBD1 (6 bases). Germline V gene sequence: CDR1 LGHDT, CDR2 YNNKEL (reference sequence). The length of the CDR3 is 13 residues. With 4 bases removed from V and 7 bases from J, the gap between germline ends came to 10 bases. CDR3 residues: CASSPRGFGELFF. The DNA of the CDR3 is TGTGCCAGCAGCCCAAGGGGGTTCGGGGAGCTGTTTTTT.

The chain combines TRBV6-6 with TRBJ1-2, with D hard to call. Germline-derived CDR1 and CDR2 are MNHNY and SVGAGI (reference sequence). The CDR3 consists of 12 residues. V lost 6 bases to trimming and J lost 6 bases, with 11 bases between them. For the CDR3, the DNA is TGTGCCAGCAGCGCCCTAGGAAATGGCTACACCTTC. This translates into CASSALGNGYTF.

This rearrangement joins TRBV6-5 to TRBJ2-3; D not certain. The CDR3 totals 12 residues. Germline lookup yields CDR1 MNHEY and CDR2 SVGAGI. The CDR3 region is CAVRGDTDTQYF. CDR3 nucleotide sequence: TGTGCAGTACGAGGAGACACAGATACGCAGTATTTT.

The gene calls are TRBV2 and TRBJ1-2; no firm D call. The CDR3 is 14 amino acids. V lost 6 bases and J lost 1, with 12 bases in between. The germline V gene encodes CDR1 SNHLY and CDR2 FYNNEI. Here the CDR3 reads CASRGRTDNYGYTF. The CDR3 DNA sequence: TGTGCCAGCAGGGGGAGGACGGATAACTATGGCTACACCTTC.

The rearrangement uses TRBV3-1 (or the pseudogene TRBV3-2) and TRBJ2-5, with D perhaps TRBD2 (5 bases). This CDR3 comprises 14 residues. Germline V CDR1 and CDR2: LGHDT, YNNKEL (reference sequence). V shed 2 bases and J shed 2 bases, with 9 bases lying between them. This chain's CDR3 is CASSQITRQETQYF. CDR3 nucleotide sequence: TGTGCCAGCAGCCAAATCACTAGGCAAGAGACCCAGTACTTC.